This TCR beta chain was captured in a study of blood T cell repertoires in COVID-19. Study context: Some COVID-19 samples were acute and others convalescent; all came from the United States, Italy and Spain. The cDNA or gDNA used as material had been derived from T cells, B-cell-depleted T cells, or PBMCs.

Germline V gives CDR1 SEHNR, CDR2 FQNEAQ (reference sequence). Trimming left V 3 bases short and J 2 bases short, with 7 bases between. This CDR3 region has 13 residues. Authors' processing steps: Amplification of reference gene primers was used by the study to estimate nucleated cell counts. The repertoire was sequenced with immunoSEQ multiplex PCR; TCRdb's copy has only in-frame clones and lacks some. The V and J calls and clone size come from that table; D and trimming were worked out from the DNA. The sample lists 65,000 to 70,000 clones; about 86% were seen once. Sequenced: peripheral blood. The sequence was collected from a woman aged 60-70 years with acute or convalescent COVID-19. The chain carries TRBV7-9 and TRBJ1-1; possibly TRBD1 for D (6 bases). The CDR3 loop is CASSLDSNTEAFF. DNA for the CDR3: TGTGCCAGCAGCTTGGACAGCAACACTGAAGCTTTCTTT. Using reference TRBV7-9 and TRBJ1-1 for the parts outside the CDR3, the full variable domain is DTGVSQNPRHKITKRGQNVTFRCDPISEHNRLYWYRQTLGQGPEFLTYFQNEAQLEKSRLLSDRFSAERPKGSFSTLEIQRTEQGDSAMYLCASSLDSNTEAFFGQGTRLTVV.